The clone carrying this TCR beta chain is a singleton in its sample. The deep-level immunoSEQ assay was used. An even split of each subset's genomic DNA across several immunoSEQ plates was performed. Source study methods: With immunoSEQ giving junction-only sequences and no quality scores, filtering differed. The method was immunoSEQ multiplex PCR; TCRdb's version includes in-frame clones alone and lacks a portion of them. The V and J calls and clone size are taken from that table; D and trimming were inferred from the DNA. This sample carries about 490,000 clones, over 65% of them seen once, and the ten largest clones take over 10%. The junction had 5 bases not matched to a gene; V was cut back by 8 bases and J by 3 bases. The CDR3 contains 14 residues. Per the germline V gene, CDR1 is ENHRY and CDR2 is SYGVKD. Genomic DNA from unsorted samples was obtained from around 93 million PBMCs (per sample).

The source of the sample is a study of shared clonotypes between healthy human individuals. The chain links TRBV10-3 to TRBJ2-3, with 10 bases matching TRBD1. Sequenced material: PBMCs. The receptor was derived from a woman between 35 and 50 years old in good health. Some clones in this sample may be carry-over from other donors' samples. CDR3 nucleotides: TGTGCCATCCGAGGACAGGGGGGTACAGATACGCAGTATTTT. It yields the protein CAIRGQGGTDTQYF.